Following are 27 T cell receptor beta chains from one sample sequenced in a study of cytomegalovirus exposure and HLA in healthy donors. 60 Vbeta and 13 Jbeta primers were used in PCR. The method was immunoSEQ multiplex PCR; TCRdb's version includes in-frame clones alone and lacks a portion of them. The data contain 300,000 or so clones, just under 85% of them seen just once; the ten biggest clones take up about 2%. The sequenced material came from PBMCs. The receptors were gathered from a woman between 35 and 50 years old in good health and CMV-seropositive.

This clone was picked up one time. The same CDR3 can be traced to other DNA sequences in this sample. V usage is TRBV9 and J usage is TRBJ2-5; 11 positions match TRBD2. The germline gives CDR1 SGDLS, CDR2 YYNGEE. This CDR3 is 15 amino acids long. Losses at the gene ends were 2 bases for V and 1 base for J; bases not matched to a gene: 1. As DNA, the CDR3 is TGTGCCAGCAGCGTTAGCGGGAGGGGCCAAGAGACCCAGTACTTC. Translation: CASSVSGRGQETQYF.

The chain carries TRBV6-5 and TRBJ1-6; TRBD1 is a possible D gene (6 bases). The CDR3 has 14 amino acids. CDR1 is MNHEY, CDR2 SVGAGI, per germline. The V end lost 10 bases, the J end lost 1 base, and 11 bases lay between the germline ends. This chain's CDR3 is CATGQPSYNSPLHF. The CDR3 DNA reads TGTGCCACAGGACAGCCGTCCTATAATTCACCCCTCCACTTT.

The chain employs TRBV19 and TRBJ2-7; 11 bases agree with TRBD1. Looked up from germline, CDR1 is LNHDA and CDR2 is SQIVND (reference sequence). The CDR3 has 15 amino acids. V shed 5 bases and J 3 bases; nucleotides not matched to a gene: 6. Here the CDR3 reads CASSLSGTGGYEQYF. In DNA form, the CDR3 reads TGTGCCAGTAGTTTATCCGGGACAGGGGGCTACGAGCAGTACTTC.

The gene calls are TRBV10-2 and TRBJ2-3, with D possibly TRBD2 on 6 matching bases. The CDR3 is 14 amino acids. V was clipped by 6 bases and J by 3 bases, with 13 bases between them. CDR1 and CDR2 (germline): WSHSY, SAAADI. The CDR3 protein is CASSGGGLTDTQYF. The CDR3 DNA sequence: TGCGCCAGCAGCGGGGGTGGGCTTACAGATACGCAGTATTTT.

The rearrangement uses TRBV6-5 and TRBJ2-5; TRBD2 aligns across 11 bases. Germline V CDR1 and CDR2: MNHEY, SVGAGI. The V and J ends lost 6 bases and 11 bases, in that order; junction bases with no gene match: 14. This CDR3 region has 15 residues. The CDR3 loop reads CASRSETSGNYGQYF. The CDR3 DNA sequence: TGTGCCAGCAGATCAGAGACTAGCGGGAACTACGGGCAGTACTTC.

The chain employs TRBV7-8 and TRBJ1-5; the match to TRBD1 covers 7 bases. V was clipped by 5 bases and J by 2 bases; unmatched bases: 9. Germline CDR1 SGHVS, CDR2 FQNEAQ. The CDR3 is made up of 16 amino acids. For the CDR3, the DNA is TGTGCCAGCAGCGACCGGACAGGTTCGCGCAATCAGCCCCAGCATTTT. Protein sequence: CASSDRTGSRNQPQHF.

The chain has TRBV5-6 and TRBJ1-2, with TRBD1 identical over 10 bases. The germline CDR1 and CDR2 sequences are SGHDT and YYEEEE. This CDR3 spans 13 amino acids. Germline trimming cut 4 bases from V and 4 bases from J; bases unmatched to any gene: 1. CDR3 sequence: CASSRDRGYGYTF. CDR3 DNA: TGTGCCAGCAGCCGGGACAGGGGCTATGGCTACACCTTC.

Written as DNA, the CDR3 is TGCGCCAGCAGCCGAGAAGGGACAGGGCCCTACGAGCAGTACTTC. Residues: CASSREGTGPYEQYF. This sequence joins TRBV4-1 and TRBJ2-7, with TRBD1 identical over 9 bases. The CDR3 runs to 15 residues. The germline gives CDR1 MGHRA, CDR2 YSYEKL. Germline trimming cut 4 bases from V and 2 bases from J; bases unmatched to any gene: 6.

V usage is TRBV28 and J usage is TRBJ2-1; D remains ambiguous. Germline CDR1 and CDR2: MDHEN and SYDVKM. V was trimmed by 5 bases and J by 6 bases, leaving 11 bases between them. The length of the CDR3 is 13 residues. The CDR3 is CASSHSTLNEQFF. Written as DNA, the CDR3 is TGTGCCAGCAGTCATAGTACTCTCAATGAGCAGTTCTTC.

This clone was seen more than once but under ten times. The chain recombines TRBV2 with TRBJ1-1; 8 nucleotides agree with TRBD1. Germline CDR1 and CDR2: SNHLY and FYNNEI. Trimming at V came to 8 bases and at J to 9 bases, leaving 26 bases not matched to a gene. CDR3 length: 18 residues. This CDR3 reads CASGLVPMYLNRGSKAFF. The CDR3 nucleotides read TGTGCCAGCGGCCTTGTCCCCATGTACTTAAACAGGGGGTCAAAAGCTTTCTTT.

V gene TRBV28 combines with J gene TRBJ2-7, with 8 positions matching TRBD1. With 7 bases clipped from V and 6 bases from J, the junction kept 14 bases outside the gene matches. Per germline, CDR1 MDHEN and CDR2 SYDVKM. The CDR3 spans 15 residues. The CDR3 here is CASTHEDRALGEQYF. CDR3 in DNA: TGTGCCAGCACTCACGAGGACAGGGCTCTGGGCGAGCAGTACTTC.

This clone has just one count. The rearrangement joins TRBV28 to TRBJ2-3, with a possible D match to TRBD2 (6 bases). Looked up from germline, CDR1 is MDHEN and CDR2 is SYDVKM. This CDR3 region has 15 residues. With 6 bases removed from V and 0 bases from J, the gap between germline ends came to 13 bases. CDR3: CASRGPGLSTDTQYF. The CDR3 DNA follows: TGTGCCAGCAGGGGTCCGGGACTTAGCACAGATACGCAGTATTTT.

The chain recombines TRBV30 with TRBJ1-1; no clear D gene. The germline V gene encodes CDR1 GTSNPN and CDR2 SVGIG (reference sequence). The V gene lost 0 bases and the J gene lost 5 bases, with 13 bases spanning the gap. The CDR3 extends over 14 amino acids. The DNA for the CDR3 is TGTGCCTGGAGTGTAAGACCCCCGGGGACTGAAGCTTTCTTT. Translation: CAWSVRPPGTEAFF.

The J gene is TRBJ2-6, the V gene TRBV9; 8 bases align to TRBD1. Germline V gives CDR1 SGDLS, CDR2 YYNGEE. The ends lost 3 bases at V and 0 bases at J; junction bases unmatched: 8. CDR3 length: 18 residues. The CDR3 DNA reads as TGTGCCAGCAGCGCTGGGGGGACAGGCCTCTCTGGGGCCAACGTCCTGACTTTC. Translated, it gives CASSAGGTGLSGANVLTF.

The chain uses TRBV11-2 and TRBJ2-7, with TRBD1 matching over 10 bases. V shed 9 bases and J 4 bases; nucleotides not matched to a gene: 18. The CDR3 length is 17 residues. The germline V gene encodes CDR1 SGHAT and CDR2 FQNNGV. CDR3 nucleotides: TGTGCCAGGGACAGACAGGGGGCGATACACAGTTTATACGAGCAGTACTTC. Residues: CARDRQGAIHSLYEQYF.

The CDR3 loop reads CALWTENTEAFF. CDR3 coding DNA: TGTGCCTTGTGGACTGAGAACACTGAAGCTTTCTTT. J is TRBJ1-1 and V is TRBV30; D gene uncertain. This CDR3 comprises 12 residues. The V end was cut by 7 bases, the J end by 1 base, with 10 bases between. Germline CDR1 reads GTSNPN; CDR2 reads SVGIG (reference sequence).

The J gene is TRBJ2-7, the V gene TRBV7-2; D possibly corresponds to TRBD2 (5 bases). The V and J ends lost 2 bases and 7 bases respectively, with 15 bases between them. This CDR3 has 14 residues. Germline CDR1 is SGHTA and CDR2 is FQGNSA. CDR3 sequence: CASSLSDPRGEQYF. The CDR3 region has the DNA TGTGCCAGCAGCTTATCGGACCCCCGCGGGGAGCAGTACTTC.

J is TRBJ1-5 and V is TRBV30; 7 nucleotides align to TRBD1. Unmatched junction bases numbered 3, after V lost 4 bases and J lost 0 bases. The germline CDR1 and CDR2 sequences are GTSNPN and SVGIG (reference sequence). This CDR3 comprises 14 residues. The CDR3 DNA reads TGTGCCTGGAACCGGGACAGTAGCAATCAGCCCCAGCATTTT. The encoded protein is CAWNRDSSNQPQHF.

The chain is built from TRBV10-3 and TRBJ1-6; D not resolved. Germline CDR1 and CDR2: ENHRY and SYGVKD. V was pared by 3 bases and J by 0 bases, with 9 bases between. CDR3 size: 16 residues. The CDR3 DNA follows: TGTGCCATCAGTGAACGAGAGAGCTCCTATAATTCACCCCTCCACTTT. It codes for CAISERESSYNSPLHF.

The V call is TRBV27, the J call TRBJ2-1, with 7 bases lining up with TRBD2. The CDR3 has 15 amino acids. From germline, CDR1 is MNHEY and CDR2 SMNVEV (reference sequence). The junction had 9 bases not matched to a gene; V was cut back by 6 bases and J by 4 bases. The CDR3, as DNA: TGTGCCAGCAGCCACCTAGCGGAGGCGTACAATGAGCAGTTCTTC. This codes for CASSHLAEAYNEQFF.

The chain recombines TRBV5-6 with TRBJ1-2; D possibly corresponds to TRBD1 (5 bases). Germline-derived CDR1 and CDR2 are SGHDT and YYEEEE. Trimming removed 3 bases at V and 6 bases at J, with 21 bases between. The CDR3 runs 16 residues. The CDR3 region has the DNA TGTGCCAGCAGCTCAAAACGCCTCGGAGAGGACAATGGCTACACCTTC. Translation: CASSSKRLGEDNGYTF.

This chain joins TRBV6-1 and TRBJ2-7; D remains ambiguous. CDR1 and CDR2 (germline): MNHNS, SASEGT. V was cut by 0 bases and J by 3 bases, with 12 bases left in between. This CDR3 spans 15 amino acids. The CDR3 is CASSEAPLDYYEQYF. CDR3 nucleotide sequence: TGTGCCAGCAGTGAAGCCCCCCTAGATTACTACGAGCAGTACTTC.

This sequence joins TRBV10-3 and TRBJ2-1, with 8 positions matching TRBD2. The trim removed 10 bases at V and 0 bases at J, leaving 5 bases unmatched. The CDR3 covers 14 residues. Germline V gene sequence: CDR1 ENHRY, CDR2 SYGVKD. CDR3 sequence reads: CATATSGSYNEQFF. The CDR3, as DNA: TGTGCCACGGCAACTAGCGGCTCCTACAATGAGCAGTTCTTC.

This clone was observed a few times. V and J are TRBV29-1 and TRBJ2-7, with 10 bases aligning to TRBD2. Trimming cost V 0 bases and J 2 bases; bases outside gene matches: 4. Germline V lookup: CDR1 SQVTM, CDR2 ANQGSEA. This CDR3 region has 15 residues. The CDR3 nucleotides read TGCAGCGTTGAAGACCCTAGCGGGAGCACCTACGAGCAGTACTTC. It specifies CSVEDPSGSTYEQYF.

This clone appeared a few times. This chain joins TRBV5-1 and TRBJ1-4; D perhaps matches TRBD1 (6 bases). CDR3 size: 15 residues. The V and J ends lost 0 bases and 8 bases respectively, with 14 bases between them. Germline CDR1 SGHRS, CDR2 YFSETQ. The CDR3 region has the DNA TGCGCCAGCAGCTTGGAGGGCAGGGGTGGGGAAAAACTGTTTTTT. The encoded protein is CASSLEGRGGEKLFF.

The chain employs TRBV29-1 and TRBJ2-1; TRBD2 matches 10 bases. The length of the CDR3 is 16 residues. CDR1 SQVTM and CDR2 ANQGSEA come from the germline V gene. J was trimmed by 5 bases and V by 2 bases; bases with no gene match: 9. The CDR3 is CSVEWASGSHNNEQFF. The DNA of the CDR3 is TGCAGCGTTGAATGGGCTAGCGGGAGTCATAACAATGAGCAGTTCTTC.

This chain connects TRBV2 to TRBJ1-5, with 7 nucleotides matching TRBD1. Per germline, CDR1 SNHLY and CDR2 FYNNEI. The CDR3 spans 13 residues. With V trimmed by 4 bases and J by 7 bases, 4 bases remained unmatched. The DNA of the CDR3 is TGTGCCAGCAGTGGTCAGGGGGGACAGCCCCAGCATTTT. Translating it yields CASSGQGGQPQHF.